This T cell receptor beta chain emerged from a study of CD8 T cells in ankylosing spondylitis. Study-wide findings and caveats: It appeared that ankylosing spondylitis blood was characterized by a TCR beta motif of under ten highly homologous variants.

TCRdb passed the 5' RACE reads through MiXCR, listing each CDR3 protein once. This repertoire shows 470,000 or so distinct CDR3 sequences, roughly a quarter found once; its top ten account for 0.89%. V was shortened by 3 bases and J by 7 bases, with 10 bases between the two germline ends. Germline V gene lookup returns CDR1 ENHRY and CDR2 SYGVKD. The CDR3 runs to 14 residues. The sample holds a few counts of this clonotype. Its antigen is not identified. V gene TRBV10-3 combines with J gene TRBJ1-6, with unresolved D. Sequencing used blood, either unsorted or a sorted T cell fraction (not recorded which). The origin of this receptor is a male donor with ankylosing spondylitis. The CDR3: CAISDRDLNSPLHF. The CDR3 DNA sequence: TGTGCCATCAGTGATCGGGATCTAAATTCACCCCTCCACTTT.